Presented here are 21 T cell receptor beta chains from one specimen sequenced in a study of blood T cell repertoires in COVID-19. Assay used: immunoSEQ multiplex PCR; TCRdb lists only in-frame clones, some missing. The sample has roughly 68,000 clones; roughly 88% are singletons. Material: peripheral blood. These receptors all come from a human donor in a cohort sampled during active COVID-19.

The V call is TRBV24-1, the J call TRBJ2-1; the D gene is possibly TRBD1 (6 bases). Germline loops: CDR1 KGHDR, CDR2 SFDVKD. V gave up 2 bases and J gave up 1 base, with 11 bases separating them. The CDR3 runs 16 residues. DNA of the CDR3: TGTGCCACCAGTGATTCAACAGGGTCGTCCTACAATGAGCAGTTCTTC. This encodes CATSDSTGSSYNEQFF.

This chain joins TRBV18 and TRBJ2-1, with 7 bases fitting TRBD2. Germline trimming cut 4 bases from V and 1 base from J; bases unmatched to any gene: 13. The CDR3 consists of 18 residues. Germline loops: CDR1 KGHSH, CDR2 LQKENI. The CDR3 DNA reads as TGTGCCAGCTCACTAGAAGGGTCCGGGACTACGTCCTACAATGAGCAGTTCTTC. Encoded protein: CASSLEGSGTTSYNEQFF.

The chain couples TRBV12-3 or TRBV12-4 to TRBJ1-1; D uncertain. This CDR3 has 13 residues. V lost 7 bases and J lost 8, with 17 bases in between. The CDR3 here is CASKDLVQPEAFF. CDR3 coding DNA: TGTGCCAGCAAGGACTTAGTACAACCGGAAGCTTTCTTT.

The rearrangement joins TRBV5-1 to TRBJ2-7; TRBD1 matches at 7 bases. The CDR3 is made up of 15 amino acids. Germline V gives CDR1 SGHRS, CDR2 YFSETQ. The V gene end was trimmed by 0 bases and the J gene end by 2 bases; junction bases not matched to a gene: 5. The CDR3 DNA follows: TGCGCCAGCAGCTTGGTTAATACAGGGGCCTACGAGCAGTACTTC. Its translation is CASSLVNTGAYEQYF.

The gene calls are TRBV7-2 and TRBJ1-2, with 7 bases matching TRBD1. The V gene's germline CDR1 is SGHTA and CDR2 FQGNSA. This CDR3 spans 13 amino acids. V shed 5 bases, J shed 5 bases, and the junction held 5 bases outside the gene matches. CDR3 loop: CASSADRDYGYTF. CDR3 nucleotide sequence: TGTGCCAGCAGCGCAGACAGGGATTATGGCTACACCTTC.

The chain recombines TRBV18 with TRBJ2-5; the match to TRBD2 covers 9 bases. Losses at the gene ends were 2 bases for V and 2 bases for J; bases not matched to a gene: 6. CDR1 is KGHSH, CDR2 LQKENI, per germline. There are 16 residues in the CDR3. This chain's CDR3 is CASSPMASGTQETQYF. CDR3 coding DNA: TGTGCCAGCTCACCAATGGCTAGCGGGACTCAAGAGACCCAGTACTTC.

The CDR3 bases are TGTGCCAGCAGGGCATCCGGGAGCTCTGGAAACACCATATATTTT. This encodes CASRASGSSGNTIYF. This chain joins TRBV6-5 and TRBJ1-3; D is unclear. The germline V and J ends were trimmed by 6 bases and 0 bases, with 12 bases remaining between them. The length of the CDR3 is 15 residues. Germline CDR1 and CDR2: MNHEY and SVGAGI.

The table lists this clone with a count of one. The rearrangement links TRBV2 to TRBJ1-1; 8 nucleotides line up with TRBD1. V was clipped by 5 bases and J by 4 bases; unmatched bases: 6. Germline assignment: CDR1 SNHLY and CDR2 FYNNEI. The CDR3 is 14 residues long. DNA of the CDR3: TGTGCCAGCAGTCGGCAGGGGGCAGGCACTGAAGCTTTCTTT. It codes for CASSRQGAGTEAFF.

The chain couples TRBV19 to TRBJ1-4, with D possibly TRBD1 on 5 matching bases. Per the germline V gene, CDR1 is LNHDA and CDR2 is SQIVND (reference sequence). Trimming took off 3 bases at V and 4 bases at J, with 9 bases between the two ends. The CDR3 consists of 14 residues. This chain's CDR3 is CASSMGGDNEKLFF. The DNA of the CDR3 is TGTGCCAGTAGTATGGGAGGGGATAATGAAAAACTGTTTTTT.

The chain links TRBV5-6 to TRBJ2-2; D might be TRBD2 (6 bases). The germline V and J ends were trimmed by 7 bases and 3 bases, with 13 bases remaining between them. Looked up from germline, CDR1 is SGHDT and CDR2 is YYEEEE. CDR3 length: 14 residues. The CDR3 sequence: CASHGRIDTGELFF. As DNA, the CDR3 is TGTGCCAGCCACGGGAGAATAGACACCGGGGAGCTGTTTTTT.

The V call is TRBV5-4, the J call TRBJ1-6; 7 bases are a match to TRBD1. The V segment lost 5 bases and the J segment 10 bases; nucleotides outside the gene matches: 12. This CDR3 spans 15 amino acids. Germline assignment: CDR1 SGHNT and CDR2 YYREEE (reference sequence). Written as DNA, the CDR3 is TGTGCCAGCAGTTCGGTGACAGGGCTGGGATCACCCCTCCACTTT. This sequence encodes CASSSVTGLGSPLHF.

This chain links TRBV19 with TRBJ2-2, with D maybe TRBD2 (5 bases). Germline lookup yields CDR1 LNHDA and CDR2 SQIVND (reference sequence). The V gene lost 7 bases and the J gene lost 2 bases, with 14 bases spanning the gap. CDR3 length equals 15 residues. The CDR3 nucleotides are TGTGCCAGTAACCGGGCCGGGGTAAACACCGGGGAGCTGTTTTTT. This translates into CASNRAGVNTGELFF. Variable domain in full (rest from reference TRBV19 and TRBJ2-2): DGGITQSPKYLFRKEGQNVTLSCEQNLNHDAMYWYRQDPGQGLRLIYYSQIVNDFQKGDIAEGYSVSREKKESFPLTVTSAQKNPTAFYLCASNRAGVNTGELFFGEGSRLTVL.

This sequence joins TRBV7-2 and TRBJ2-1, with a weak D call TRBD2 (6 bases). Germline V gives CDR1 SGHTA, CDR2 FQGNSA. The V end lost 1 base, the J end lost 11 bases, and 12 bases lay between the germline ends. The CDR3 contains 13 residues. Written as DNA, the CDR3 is TGTGCCAGCAGCTTAGACTCGGCGGGACAGCAGTTCTTC. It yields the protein CASSLDSAGQQFF.

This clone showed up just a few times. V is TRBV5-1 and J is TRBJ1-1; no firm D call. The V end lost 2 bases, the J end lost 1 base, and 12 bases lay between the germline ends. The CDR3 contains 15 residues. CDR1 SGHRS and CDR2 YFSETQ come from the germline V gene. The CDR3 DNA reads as TGCGCCAGCAGCTTCCAAGCTTCGGGGAACACTGAAGCTTTCTTT. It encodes CASSFQASGNTEAFF.

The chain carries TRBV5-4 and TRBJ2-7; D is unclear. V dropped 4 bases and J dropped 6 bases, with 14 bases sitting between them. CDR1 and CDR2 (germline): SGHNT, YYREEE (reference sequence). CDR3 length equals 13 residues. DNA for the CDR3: TGTGCCAGCAGCCCCTTTCTTGCGGCCGAGCAGTACTTC. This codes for CASSPFLAAEQYF.

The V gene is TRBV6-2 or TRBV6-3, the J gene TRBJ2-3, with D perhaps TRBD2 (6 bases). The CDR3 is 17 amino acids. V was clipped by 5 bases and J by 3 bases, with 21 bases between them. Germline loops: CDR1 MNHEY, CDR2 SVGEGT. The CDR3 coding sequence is TGTGCCAGCAGTAGAACCCCGTTGGGGGGAGCAACAGATACGCAGTATTTT. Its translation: CASSRTPLGGATDTQYF.

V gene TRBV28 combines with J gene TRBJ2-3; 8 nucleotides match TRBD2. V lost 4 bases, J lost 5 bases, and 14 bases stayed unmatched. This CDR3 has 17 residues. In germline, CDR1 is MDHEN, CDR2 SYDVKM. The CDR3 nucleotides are TGTGCCAGCAGTTCCGCAGGGTTGCGGGAGGAAGGAGATACGCAGTATTTT. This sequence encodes CASSSAGLREEGDTQYF.

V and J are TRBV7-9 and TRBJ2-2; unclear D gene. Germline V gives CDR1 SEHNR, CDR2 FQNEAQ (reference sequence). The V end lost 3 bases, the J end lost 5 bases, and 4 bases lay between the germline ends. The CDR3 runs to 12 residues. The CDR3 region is CASSFQTGELFF. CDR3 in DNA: TGTGCCAGCAGCTTCCAGACCGGGGAGCTGTTTTTT.

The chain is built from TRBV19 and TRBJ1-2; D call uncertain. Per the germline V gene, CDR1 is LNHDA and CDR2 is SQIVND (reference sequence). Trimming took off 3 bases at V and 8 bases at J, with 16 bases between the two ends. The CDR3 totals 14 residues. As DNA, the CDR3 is TGTGCCAGTAGTATTGAACTTTTGGACTGGGGCTACACCTTC. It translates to CASSIELLDWGYTF.

CDR3: CATQIAGSVNTEAFF. As DNA, the CDR3 is TGTGCCACCCAGATCGCGGGCTCGGTGAACACTGAAGCTTTCTTT. The chain employs TRBV28 and TRBJ1-1; D gene ambiguous. Germline V gene data show CDR1 as MDHEN and CDR2 as SYDVKM. This CDR3 has 15 amino acids. V was clipped by 10 bases and J by 0 bases, with 18 bases between them. Filled out from reference TRBV28 and TRBJ1-1, the complete variable domain reads DVKVTQSSRYLVKRTGEKVFLECVQDMDHENMFWYRQDPGLGLRLIYFSYDVKMKEKGDIPEGYSVSREKKERFSLILESASTNQTSMYLCATQIAGSVNTEAFFGQGTRLTVV.

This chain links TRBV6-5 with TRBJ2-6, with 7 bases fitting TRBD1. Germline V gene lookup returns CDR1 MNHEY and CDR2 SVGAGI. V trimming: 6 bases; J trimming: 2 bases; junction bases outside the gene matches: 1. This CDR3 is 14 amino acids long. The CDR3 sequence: CASRTGTGANVLTF. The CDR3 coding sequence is TGTGCCAGCAGGACAGGGACTGGGGCCAACGTCCTGACTTTC.